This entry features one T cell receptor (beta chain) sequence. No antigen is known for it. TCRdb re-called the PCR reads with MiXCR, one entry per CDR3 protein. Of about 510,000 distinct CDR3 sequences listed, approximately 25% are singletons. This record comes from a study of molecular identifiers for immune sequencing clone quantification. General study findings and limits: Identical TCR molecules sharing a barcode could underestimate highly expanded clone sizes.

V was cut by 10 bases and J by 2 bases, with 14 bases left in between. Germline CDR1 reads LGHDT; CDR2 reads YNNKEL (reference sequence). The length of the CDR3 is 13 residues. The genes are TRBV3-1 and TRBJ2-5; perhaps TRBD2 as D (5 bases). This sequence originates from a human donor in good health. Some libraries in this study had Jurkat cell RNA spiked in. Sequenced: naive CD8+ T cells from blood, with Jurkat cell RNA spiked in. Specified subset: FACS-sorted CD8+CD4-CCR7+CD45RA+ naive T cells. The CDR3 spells CATKAARQETQYF. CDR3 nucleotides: TGTGCCACCAAAGCGGCCCGGCAAGAGACCCAGTACTTC.